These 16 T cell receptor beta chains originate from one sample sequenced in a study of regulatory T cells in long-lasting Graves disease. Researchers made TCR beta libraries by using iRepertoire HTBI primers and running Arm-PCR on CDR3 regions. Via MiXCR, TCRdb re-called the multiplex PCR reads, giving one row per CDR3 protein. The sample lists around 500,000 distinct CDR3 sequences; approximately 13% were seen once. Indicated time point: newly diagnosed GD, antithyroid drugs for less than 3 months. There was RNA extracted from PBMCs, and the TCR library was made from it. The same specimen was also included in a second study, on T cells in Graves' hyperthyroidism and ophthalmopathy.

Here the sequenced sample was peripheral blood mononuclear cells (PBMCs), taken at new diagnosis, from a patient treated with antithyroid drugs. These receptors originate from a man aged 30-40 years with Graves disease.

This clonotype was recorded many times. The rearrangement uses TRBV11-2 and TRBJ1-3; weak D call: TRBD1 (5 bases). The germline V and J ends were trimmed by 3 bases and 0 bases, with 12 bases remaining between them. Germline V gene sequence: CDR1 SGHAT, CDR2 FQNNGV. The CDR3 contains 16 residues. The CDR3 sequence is CASSLAAGLSGNTIYF. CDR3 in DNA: TGTGCCAGCAGCTTGGCGGCGGGGCTCTCTGGAAACACCATATATTTT.

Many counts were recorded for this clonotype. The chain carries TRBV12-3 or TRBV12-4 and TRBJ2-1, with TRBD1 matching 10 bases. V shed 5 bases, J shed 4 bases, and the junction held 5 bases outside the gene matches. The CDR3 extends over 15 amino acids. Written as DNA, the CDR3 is TGTGCCAGCAGTCCGGACAGGGGGTGGTACAATGAGCAGTTCTTC. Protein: CASSPDRGWYNEQFF.

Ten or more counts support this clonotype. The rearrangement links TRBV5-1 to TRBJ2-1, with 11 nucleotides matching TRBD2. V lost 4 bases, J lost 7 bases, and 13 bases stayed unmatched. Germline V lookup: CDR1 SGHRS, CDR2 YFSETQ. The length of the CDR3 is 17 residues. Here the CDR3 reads CASSPLLAGGGWNEQFF. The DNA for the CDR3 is TGCGCCAGCAGCCCTCTCCTAGCGGGAGGAGGGTGGAATGAGCAGTTCTTC. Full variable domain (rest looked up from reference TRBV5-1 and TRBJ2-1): KAGVTQTPRYLIKTRGQQVTLSCSPISGHRSVSWYQQTPGQGLQFLFEYFSETQRNKGNFPGRFSGRQFSNSRSEMNVSTLELGDSALYLCASSPLLAGGGWNEQFFGPGTRLTVL.

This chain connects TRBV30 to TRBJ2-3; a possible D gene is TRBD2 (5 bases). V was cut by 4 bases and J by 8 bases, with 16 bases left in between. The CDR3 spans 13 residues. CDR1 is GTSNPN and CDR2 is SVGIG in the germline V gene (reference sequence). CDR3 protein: CAWTEPLEATQYF. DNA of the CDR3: TGTGCCTGGACCGAACCTCTGGAGGCTACGCAGTATTTT.

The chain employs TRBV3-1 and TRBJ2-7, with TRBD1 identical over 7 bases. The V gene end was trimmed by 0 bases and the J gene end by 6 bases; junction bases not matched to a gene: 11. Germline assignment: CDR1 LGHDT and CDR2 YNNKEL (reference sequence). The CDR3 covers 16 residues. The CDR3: CASSQDWRQGPLEQYF. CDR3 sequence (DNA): TGTGCCAGCAGCCAAGATTGGCGACAGGGCCCTCTCGAGCAGTACTTC.

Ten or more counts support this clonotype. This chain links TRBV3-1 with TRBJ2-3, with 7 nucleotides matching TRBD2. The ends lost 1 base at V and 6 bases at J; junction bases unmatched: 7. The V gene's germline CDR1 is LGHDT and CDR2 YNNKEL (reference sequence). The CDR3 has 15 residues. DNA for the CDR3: TGTGCCAGCAGCCAAGGAGTCAGCGGGATGGATACGCAGTATTTT. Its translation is CASSQGVSGMDTQYF.

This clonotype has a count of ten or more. CDR3 in DNA: TGCGCCAGCAGCCTAGGCAGGGGATCTGAAGCTTTCTTT. Translation gives CASSLGRGSEAFF. The chain recombines TRBV5-1 with TRBJ1-1; perhaps TRBD1 as D (6 bases). V was cut by 4 bases and J by 6 bases, with 13 bases left in between. The CDR3 extends over 13 amino acids. Germline lookup yields CDR1 SGHRS and CDR2 YFSETQ.

CDR3 nucleotide sequence: TGTGCCAGCAGCTTGGCAATGGACTTTGGAGGAGGTACGCAGTATTTT. Encoded protein: CASSLAMDFGGGTQYF. The chain uses TRBV11-2 and TRBJ2-3, with D possibly being TRBD2 (5 bases). V lost 3 bases and J lost 8, with 21 bases in between. The CDR3 contains 16 residues. Per the germline V gene, CDR1 is SGHAT and CDR2 is FQNNGV.

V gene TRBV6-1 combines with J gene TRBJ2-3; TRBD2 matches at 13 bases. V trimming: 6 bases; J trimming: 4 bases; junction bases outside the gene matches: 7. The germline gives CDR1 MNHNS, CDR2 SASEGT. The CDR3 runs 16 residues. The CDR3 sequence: CASSRTSGSLSDTQYF. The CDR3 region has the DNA TGTGCCAGCAGCAGGACTAGCGGGAGTCTCTCAGATACGCAGTATTTT.

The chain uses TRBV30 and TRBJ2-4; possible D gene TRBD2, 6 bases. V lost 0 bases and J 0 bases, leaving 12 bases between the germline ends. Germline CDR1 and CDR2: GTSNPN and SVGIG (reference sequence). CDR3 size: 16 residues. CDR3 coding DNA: TGTGCCTGGAGTGTAGGCGGGACTTTAGCCAAAAACATTCAGTACTTC. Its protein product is CAWSVGGTLAKNIQYF.

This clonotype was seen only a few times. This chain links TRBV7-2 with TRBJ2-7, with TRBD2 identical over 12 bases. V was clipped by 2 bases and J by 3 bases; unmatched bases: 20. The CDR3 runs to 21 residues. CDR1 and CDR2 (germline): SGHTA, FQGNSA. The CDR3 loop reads CASSLPATGTSGPGGYYEQYF. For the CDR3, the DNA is TGTGCCAGCAGCTTACCCGCGACCGGGACTAGCGGGCCAGGAGGCTACTACGAGCAGTACTTC. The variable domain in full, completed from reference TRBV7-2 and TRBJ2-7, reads GAGVSQSPSNKVTEKGKDVELRCDPISGHTALYWYRQSLGQGLEFLIYFQGNSAPDKSGLPSDRFSAERTGGSVSTLTIQRTQQEDSAVYLCASSLPATGTSGPGGYYEQYFGPGTRLTVT.

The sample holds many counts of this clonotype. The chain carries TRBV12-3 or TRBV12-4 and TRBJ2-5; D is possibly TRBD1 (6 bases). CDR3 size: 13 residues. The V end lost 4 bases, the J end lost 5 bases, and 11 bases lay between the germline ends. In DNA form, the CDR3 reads TGTGCCAGCAGTTGGGGGCGCTGGGAGACCCAGTACTTC. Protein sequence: CASSWGRWETQYF.

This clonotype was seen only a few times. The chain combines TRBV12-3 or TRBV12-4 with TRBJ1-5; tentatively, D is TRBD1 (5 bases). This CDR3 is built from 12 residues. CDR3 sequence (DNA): TGTGGATCAGGGAGGAGCAATCAGCCCCAGCATTTT. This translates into CGSGRSNQPQHF.

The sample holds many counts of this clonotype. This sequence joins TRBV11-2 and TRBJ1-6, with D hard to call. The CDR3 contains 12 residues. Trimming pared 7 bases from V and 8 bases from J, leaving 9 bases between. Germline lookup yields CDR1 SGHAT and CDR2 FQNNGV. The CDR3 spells CASKFGDSPLHF. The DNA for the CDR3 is TGTGCCAGCAAGTTCGGGGATTCACCCCTCCACTTT. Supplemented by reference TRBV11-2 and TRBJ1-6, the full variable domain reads EAGVAQSPRYKIIEKRQSVAFWCNPISGHATLYWYQQILGQGPKLLIQFQNNGVVDDSQLPKDRFSAERLKGVDSTLKIQPAKLEDSAVYLCASKFGDSPLHFGNGTRLTVT.

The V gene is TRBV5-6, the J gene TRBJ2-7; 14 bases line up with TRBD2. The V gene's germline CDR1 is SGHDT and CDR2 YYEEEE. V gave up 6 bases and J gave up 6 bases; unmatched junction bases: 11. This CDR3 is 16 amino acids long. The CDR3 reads CASTRIAGTSGSEQYF. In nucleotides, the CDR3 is TGTGCCAGCACCCGAATCGCCGGGACTAGCGGGAGCGAGCAGTACTTC.

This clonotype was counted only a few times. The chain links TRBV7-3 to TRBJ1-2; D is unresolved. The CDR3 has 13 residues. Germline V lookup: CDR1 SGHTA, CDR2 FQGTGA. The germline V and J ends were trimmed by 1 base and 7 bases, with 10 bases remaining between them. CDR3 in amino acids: CASSLNRDSGYTF. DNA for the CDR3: TGTGCCAGCAGCTTAAACCGTGATAGTGGCTACACCTTC.